This T cell receptor beta chain was recovered during a study of vaccination and CD4 T cells after COVID-19. Turning to the study itself: Control cultures used a CEFX viral epitope pool, an HIV-1 Nef peptide pool, or no peptide.

Treatment of the sample: roughly 10-day PBMC culture with coronavirus spike peptide pools or control peptides (ViraFEST assay). Samples of CD4+ T cells were obtained from the unexposed donor before the COVID-19 pandemic (2011-2018). Antigen-specific T cells were expanded with peptide pools by ViraFEST, and TCRs were then sequenced. A negative selection step was used to isolate CD4+ T cells once culture had run for roughly eleven days. Germline V lookup: CDR1 MNHEY, CDR2 SMNVEV (reference sequence). The CDR3 has 15 amino acids. V was clipped by 6 bases and J by 5 bases; unmatched bases: 6. This clonotype was observed a few times. What it recognizes is unknown. Sequencing of DNA taken from cultured CD4+ T cells relied on the Oncomine TCR Beta short-read assay. Genomic DNA from cultured CD4+ T cells was extracted. TCRdb reanalysed the PCR reads using MiXCR and keeps one entry per CDR3 protein. The sample contains about 9,300 distinct CDR3 sequences, nearly 35% of which appear only once.

The sequence was obtained from a human donor in good health. V gene TRBV27 combines with J gene TRBJ2-1, with 11 nucleotides matching TRBD2. The sample was CD4+ T cells from blood, cultured in vitro. The CDR3 region is CASREGTSGNNEQFF. The CDR3 DNA is TGTGCCAGCAGGGAAGGGACTAGCGGAAACAATGAGCAGTTCTTC.